Each of the 22 T cell receptor beta chains below was sequenced from the same sample in a study of beta chain features in type 1 diabetes. What was sequenced were expressed TCRB transcripts, since all of the isolated RNA had been reverse transcribed. Produced via immunoSEQ multiplex PCR; TCRdb's table is partial and in-frame only. The table has just over 600,000 clones, about 16% seen once; the top ten hold more than 0.08%. The sample taken for sequencing was naive CD4+ T cells from blood. All receptors derive from a man aged 18 to 29 in good health.

Only a few counts were recorded for this clone. The identical CDR3 is also encoded by other nucleotide sequences in the sample. This rearrangement joins TRBV9 to TRBJ2-3; D gene uncertain. CDR1 SGDLS and CDR2 YYNGEE come from the germline V gene. The CDR3 totals 14 residues. Trimming took 1 base from V and 2 from J, leaving 8 bases between them. CDR3 sequence reads: CASSVTVFTDTQYF. The CDR3 DNA is TGTGCCAGCAGCGTAACTGTATTCACAGATACGCAGTATTTT.

This chain uses TRBV2 with TRBJ2-3; 7 bases match TRBD2. Losses at the gene ends were 7 bases for V and 9 bases for J; bases not matched to a gene: 4. Per the germline V gene, CDR1 is SNHLY and CDR2 is FYNNEI. The CDR3 consists of 11 residues. The CDR3 DNA follows: TGTGCCAGCAAGGCGGGAGCCACGCAGTATTTT. Translation: CASKAGATQYF. Full variable domain (remainder filled in from reference TRBV2 and TRBJ2-3): EPEVTQTPSHQVTQMGQEVILRCVPISNHLYFYWYRQILGQKVEFLVSFYNNEISEKSEIFDDQFSVERPDGSNFTLKIRSTKLEDSAMYFCASKAGATQYFGPGTRLTVL.

This chain uses TRBV7-8 with TRBJ2-2; D not resolved. This CDR3 is 15 amino acids long. V was pared by 0 bases and J by 7 bases, with 12 bases between. The germline V gene has CDR1 SGHVS and CDR2 FQNEAQ. CDR3 nucleotide sequence: TGTGCCAGCAGCTTAGCGGCGGTGGGAAACGGGGAGCTGTTTTTT. Protein product: CASSLAAVGNGELFF.

This clone was observed at least ten times. CDR3 sequence reads: CASSTGSGANVLTF. For the CDR3, the DNA is TGTGCCAGCAGTACAGGATCTGGGGCCAACGTCCTGACTTTC. The chain combines TRBV6-6 with TRBJ2-6, with TRBD1 as a possible D gene (5 bases). This CDR3 is built from 14 residues. Germline V gene lookup returns CDR1 MNHNY and CDR2 SVGAGI (reference sequence). The germline V and J ends were trimmed by 5 bases and 1 base, with 6 bases remaining between them.

V gene TRBV29-1 combines with J gene TRBJ1-1, with D possibly TRBD1 on 5 matching bases. Germline CDR1 reads SQVTM; CDR2 reads ANQGSEA. The CDR3 length is 16 residues. The V and J ends lost 4 bases and 0 bases respectively, with 18 bases between them. This CDR3 reads CSVGKGFSAMNTEAFF. The CDR3 nucleotides read TGCAGCGTTGGGAAGGGGTTTAGCGCCATGAACACTGAAGCTTTCTTT.

This chain joins TRBV5-4 and TRBJ2-4; D is unresolved. The germline V gene has CDR1 SGHNT and CDR2 YYREEE (reference sequence). This CDR3 is 15 amino acids long. V was pared by 4 bases and J by 3 bases, with 14 bases between. The CDR3 DNA reads TGTGCCAGCAGCCCCGGTGGTAGTGGCAAAAACATTCAGTACTTC. Amino acid sequence: CASSPGGSGKNIQYF.

The chain joins TRBV29-1 to TRBJ2-7, with 8 nucleotides matching TRBD1. V lost 2 bases, J lost 6 bases, and 9 bases stayed unmatched. Germline V lookup: CDR1 SQVTM, CDR2 ANQGSEA. The CDR3 is 14 residues long. In nucleotides, the CDR3 is TGCAGCGTTGAAAGCGGCGGACAGGGTCTCGAGCAGTACTTC. It yields the protein CSVESGGQGLEQYF.

This rearrangement joins TRBV15 to TRBJ1-1; D unresolved. V lost 3 bases and J 8 bases, leaving 13 bases between the germline ends. Germline values: CDR1 LNHNV, CDR2 YYDKDF (reference sequence). CDR3 length: 13 residues. DNA for the CDR3: TGTGCCACCAGCAGGGCGGGGTTGTCCGAAGCTTTCTTT. It is translated as CATSRAGLSEAFF.

The chain carries TRBV5-4 and TRBJ2-3; no clear D. Trimming pared 1 base from V and 2 bases from J, leaving 11 bases between. The CDR3 covers 15 residues. Germline V CDR1 and CDR2: SGHNT, YYREEE (reference sequence). CDR3 nucleotides: TGTGCCAGCAGCTTGTTAAAGGGAATCACAGATACGCAGTATTTT. This sequence encodes CASSLLKGITDTQYF.

The chain couples TRBV7-9 to TRBJ1-1, with TRBD1 identical over 7 bases. There are 14 residues in the CDR3. V lost 6 bases to trimming and J lost 3 bases; unmatched junction nucleotides: 7. CDR1 and CDR2 (germline): SEHNR, FQNEAQ (reference sequence). For the CDR3, the DNA is TGTGCCAGCAGGAAGTCAGGGGGGGACACTGAAGCTTTCTTT. Residues: CASRKSGGDTEAFF.

This clone was picked up a small number of times. This chain uses TRBV28 with TRBJ1-4, with D unresolved. Germline values: CDR1 MDHEN, CDR2 SYDVKM. The CDR3 runs to 13 residues. Trimming pared 9 bases from V and 5 bases from J, leaving 13 bases between. This CDR3 reads CASLSAENEKLFF. CDR3 coding DNA: TGTGCCAGTTTATCGGCAGAAAATGAAAAACTGTTTTTT.

This clone was detected ten times or more. The CDR3 sequence: CASSQGPRQVLTDTQYF. The DNA of the CDR3 is TGTGCCAGCAGCCAAGGCCCACGCCAGGTCCTCACAGATACGCAGTATTTT. The V gene is TRBV14, the J gene TRBJ2-3; D gene uncertain. Germline values: CDR1 SGHDN, CDR2 FVKESK. V dropped 1 base and J dropped 2 bases, with 16 bases sitting between them. The CDR3 consists of 17 residues.

V usage is TRBV6-6 and J usage is TRBJ2-7, with 9 bases aligning to TRBD1. The CDR3 has 14 amino acids. J lost 4 bases, V lost 6 bases, and 7 bases had no gene match. Germline V gene lookup returns CDR1 MNHNY and CDR2 SVGAGI (reference sequence). The CDR3 nucleotides are TGTGCCAGCAGACCCGGGACAGGGCTATACGAGCAGTACTTC. This translates into CASRPGTGLYEQYF.

The chain joins TRBV12-2 to TRBJ1-2; TRBD1, the table's D call, lacks a check against the DNA. TRBV12-2 has pseudogene status. This CDR3 has 13 amino acids. The chain's CDR3 is CASRSTGNYGYTF. Written as DNA, the CDR3 is TGTGCAAGTCGGTCCACAGGGAACTATGGCTACACCTTC.

This clone was seen a handful of times. The V gene is TRBV7-2, the J gene TRBJ2-7; unclear D gene. Trimming stripped 1 base from V and 1 base from J, with 11 bases between. Germline V gives CDR1 SGHTA, CDR2 FQGNSA. The CDR3 runs 15 residues. CDR3 nucleotide sequence: TGTGCCAGCAGCTTAGTGGGGTTGACATCCTACGAGCAGTACTTC. Its translation: CASSLVGLTSYEQYF.

The CDR3 DNA reads as TGTGCCAGCAGCACAAGAACCTATGGCTACACCTTC. It encodes CASSTRTYGYTF. J is TRBJ1-2 and V is TRBV7-3; D is unresolved. Germline assignment: CDR1 SGHTA and CDR2 FQGTGA. The CDR3 totals 12 residues. The V gene lost 5 bases and the J gene lost 4 bases, with 8 bases spanning the gap.

The J gene is TRBJ2-1, the V gene TRBV7-6; 9 nucleotides agree with TRBD1. The CDR3 runs 14 residues. The germline gives CDR1 SGHVS, CDR2 FNYEAQ. Unmatched junction bases numbered 3, after V lost 3 bases and J lost 6 bases. The CDR3 is CASSFRQGVNEQFF. The CDR3 DNA reads TGTGCCAGCAGCTTCCGACAGGGGGTCAATGAGCAGTTCTTC. Combining the CDR3 with reference TRBV7-6 and TRBJ2-1 gives the whole variable domain GAGVSQSPRYKVTKRGQDVALRCDPISGHVSLYWYRQALGQGPEFLTYFNYEAQQDKSGLPNDRFSAERPEGSISTLTIQRTEQRDSAMYRCASSFRQGVNEQFFGPGTRLTVL.

This clone turned up a few times. This chain uses TRBV27 with TRBJ1-2; TRBD1 matches at 7 bases. CDR1 is MNHEY, CDR2 SMNVEV, per germline (reference sequence). The CDR3 runs to 16 residues. V trimming: 4 bases; J trimming: 7 bases; junction bases outside the gene matches: 15. CDR3 nucleotide sequence: TGTGCCAGCAGTTCATATGCGACAGGGACAGCTAGTGGCTACACCTTC. It translates to CASSSYATGTASGYTF.

This sequence joins TRBV11-2 and TRBJ2-7; 10 bases agree with TRBD1. CDR1 SGHAT and CDR2 FQNNGV come from the germline V gene. The CDR3 totals 15 residues. The trim removed 5 bases at V and 4 bases at J, leaving 8 bases unmatched. The DNA of the CDR3 is TGTGCCAGCAGCCTCGGCGGGACAGGGGTATACGAGCAGTACTTC. This gives the protein CASSLGGTGVYEQYF. Complete variable domain (other parts from reference TRBV11-2 and TRBJ2-7): EAGVAQSPRYKIIEKRQSVAFWCNPISGHATLYWYQQILGQGPKLLIQFQNNGVVDDSQLPKDRFSAERLKGVDSTLKIQPAKLEDSAVYLCASSLGGTGVYEQYFGPGTRLTVT.

This clone was recorded a few times. The gene calls are TRBV11-2 and TRBJ1-1; D is ambiguous. Germline lookup yields CDR1 SGHAT and CDR2 FQNNGV. V lost 1 base and J lost 4, with 13 bases in between. The CDR3 extends over 15 amino acids. The CDR3 coding sequence is TGTGCCAGCAGCTTAGTGGGCGGCGCGGGCACTGAAGCTTTCTTT. This encodes CASSLVGGAGTEAFF.

This clone came up a few times. The chain recombines TRBV4-3 with TRBJ2-2; D is undetermined. The V gene lost 0 bases and the J gene lost 8 bases, with 13 bases spanning the gap. CDR1 is LGHNA, CDR2 YSLEER, per germline. This CDR3 contains 15 residues. The CDR3 loop is CASSQETPAPGELFF. In DNA, the CDR3 is TGCGCCAGCAGCCAAGAGACCCCCGCGCCGGGGGAGCTGTTTTTT.

This clone was observed a handful of times. The gene calls are TRBV29-1 and TRBJ1-1; TRBD1 is a possible D gene (6 bases). V lost 7 bases to trimming and J lost 7 bases, with 25 bases between them. CDR3 length: 15 residues. Germline values: CDR1 SQVTM, CDR2 ANQGSEA. This CDR3 reads CSAQYRARLGGEAFF. The CDR3 nucleotides read TGCAGCGCCCAATACAGGGCCCGCTTGGGGGGTGAAGCTTTCTTT.